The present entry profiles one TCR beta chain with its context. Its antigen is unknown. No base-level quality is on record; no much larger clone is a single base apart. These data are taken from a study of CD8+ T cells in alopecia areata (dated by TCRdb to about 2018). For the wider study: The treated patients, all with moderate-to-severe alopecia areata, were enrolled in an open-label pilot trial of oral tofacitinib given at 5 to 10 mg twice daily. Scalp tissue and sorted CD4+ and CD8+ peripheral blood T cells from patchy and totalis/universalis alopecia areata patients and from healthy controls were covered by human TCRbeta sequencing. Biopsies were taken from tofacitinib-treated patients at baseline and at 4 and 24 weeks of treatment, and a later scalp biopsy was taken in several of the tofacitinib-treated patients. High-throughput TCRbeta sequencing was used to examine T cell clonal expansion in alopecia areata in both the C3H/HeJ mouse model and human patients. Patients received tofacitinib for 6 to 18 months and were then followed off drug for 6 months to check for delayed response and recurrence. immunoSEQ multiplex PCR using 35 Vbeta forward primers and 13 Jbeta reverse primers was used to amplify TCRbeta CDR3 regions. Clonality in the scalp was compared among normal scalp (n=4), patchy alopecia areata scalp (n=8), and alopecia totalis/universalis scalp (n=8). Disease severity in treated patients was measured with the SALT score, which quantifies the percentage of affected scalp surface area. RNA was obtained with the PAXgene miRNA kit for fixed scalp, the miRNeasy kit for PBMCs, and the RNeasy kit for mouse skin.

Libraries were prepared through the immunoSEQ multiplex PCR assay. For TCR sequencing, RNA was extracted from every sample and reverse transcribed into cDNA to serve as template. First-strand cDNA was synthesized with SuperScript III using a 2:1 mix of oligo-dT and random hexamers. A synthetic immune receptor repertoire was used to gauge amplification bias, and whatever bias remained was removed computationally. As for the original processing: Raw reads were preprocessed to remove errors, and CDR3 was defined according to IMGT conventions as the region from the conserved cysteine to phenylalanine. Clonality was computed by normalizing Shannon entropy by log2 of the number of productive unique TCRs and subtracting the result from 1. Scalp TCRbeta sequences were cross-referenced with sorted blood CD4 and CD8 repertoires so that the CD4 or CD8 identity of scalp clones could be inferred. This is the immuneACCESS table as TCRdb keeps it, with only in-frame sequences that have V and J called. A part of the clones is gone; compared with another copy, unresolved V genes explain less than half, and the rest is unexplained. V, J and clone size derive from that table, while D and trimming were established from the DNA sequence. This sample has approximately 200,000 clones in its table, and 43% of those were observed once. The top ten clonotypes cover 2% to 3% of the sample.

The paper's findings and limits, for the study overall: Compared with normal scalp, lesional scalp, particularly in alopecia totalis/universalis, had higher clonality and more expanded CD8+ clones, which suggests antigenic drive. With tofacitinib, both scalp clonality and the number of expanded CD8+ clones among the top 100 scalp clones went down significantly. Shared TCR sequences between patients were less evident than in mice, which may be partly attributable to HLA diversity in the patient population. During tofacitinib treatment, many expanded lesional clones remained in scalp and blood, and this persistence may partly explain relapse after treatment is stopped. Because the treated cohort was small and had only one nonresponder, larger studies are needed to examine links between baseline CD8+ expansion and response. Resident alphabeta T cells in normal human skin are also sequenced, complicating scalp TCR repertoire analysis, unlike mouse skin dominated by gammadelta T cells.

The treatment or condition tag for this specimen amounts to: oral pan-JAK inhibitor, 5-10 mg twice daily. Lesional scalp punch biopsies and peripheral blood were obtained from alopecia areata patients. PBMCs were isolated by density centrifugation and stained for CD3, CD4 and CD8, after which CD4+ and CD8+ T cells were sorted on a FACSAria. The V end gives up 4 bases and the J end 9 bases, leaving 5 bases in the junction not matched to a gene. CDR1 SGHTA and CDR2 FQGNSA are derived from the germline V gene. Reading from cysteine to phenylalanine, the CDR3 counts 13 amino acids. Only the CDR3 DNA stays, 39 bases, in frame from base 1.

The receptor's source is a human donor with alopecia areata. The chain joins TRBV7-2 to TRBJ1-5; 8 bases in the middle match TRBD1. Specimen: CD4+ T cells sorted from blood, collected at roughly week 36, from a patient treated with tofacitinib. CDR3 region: CASSSDRGAPQHF. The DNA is TGTGCCAGCAGCTCAGACAGGGGCGCGCCCCAGCATTTT. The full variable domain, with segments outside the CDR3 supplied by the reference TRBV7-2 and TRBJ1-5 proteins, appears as GAGVSQSPSNKVTEKGKDVELRCDPISGHTALYWYRQSLGQGLEFLIYFQGNSAPDKSGLPSDRFSAERTGGSVSTLTIQRTQQEDSAVYLCASSSDRGAPQHFGDGTRLSIL.